This T cell receptor (beta chain) stems from a study of OX40 agonist ivuxolimab in advanced cancers. Study in general: Administration of intravenous ivuxolimab to patients occurred every 2 weeks at 0.01 to 10 mg/kg. Therapy given before enrollment (anti-PD-1, anti-PD-L1 or anti-CTLA-4) was allowed, and around 40% had some. General study findings and limits: Clonal expansion was seen in CD4+ and CD8+ blood T cells by week 6 at 0.1 to 3.0 mg/kg.

The table came from immunoSEQ multiplex PCR; TCRdb's copy has only in-frame clones and leaves some out. The sample contains approximately 79,000 clones, over 70% of which appear only once. Worth noting for this clone: As yet, its antigen is unknown.

Autoimmune disease history or systemic immunosuppression disqualified patients. The germline V gene has CDR1 KGHSH and CDR2 LQKENI. The CDR3 spans 13 residues. V lost 2 bases and J lost 8; bases outside the gene matches: 4. The clonotype was recovered from an adult with an advanced solid tumor such as melanoma, head and neck, liver or kidney cancer. The genes are TRBV18 and TRBJ1-2; TRBD1 agrees at 8 bases. The specimen was CD4+ or CD8+ T cells sorted from blood, collected in a trial of the OX40 agonist ivuxolimab. CDR3 in amino acids: CASSPGTGRGYTF. DNA of the CDR3: TGTGCCAGCTCACCAGGGACAGGACGGGGCTACACCTTC.